This T cell receptor (beta chain) derives from a study of blood T cell repertoires in COVID-19. Study-level background: The origin of the acute and convalescent COVID-19 samples was the United States, Italy and Spain. Nucleic acid was either cDNA or gDNA, and it came from T cells, B-cell-depleted T cells, or PBMCs.

The CDR3 covers 17 residues. Germline loops: CDR1 MGHRA, CDR2 YSYEKL. J gave up 2 bases and V 1 base, and 5 bases lay outside the gene matches. Enrollees, roughly 18 to 90 years old, lived in 20 to 25 US areas. Participants had their cohort set by participant-reported clinical history. Profiling relied on immunoSEQ multiplex PCR, and the TCRdb table lists in-frame clones only, not all of them. In the table there are 350,000 to 500,000 clones, roughly 88% of which are singletons. Sequenced input: PBMCs or T cells enriched from blood (not recorded which). This chain links TRBV4-1 with TRBJ2-6; 7 bases align to TRBD2. This clonotype was obtained from a young woman who had been exposed to COVID-19. CDR3 bases: TGCGCCAGCAGCCAAGCGCCAGGGACTACTGGGGCCAACGTCCTGACTTTC. Residues: CASSQAPGTTGANVLTF.